This T cell receptor beta chain was sequenced during a study of tumor-infiltrating lymphocytes in primary liver carcinoma (dated by TCRdb to about 2017). For context, the study as a whole: Surgical resection was performed in China between late 2015 and March 2016 on four or five patients with histopathologically diagnosed primary liver carcinoma. Of the five patients, three men and two women aged 30 to 69 years, four had hepatocellular carcinoma and one had combined HCC and intrahepatic cholangiocarcinoma. Tumors of the five patients were stage T1-T3 N0M0 with maximum diameters of roughly 4.2 to 11 cm. Each sample produced roughly 3.65 to 7.5 million productive TCRbeta reads, and read depth showed no significant difference between tissue types. TCRbeta repertoire sequencing, expression microarrays and whole-exome sequencing were combined in the study across five regions of each liver tumor, with adjacent normal tissue and blood also included. TCRbeta repertoire sequencing covered roughly 35 specimens from 5 patients: about 25 tumor regions, 5 adjacent noncancerous liver tissues and 5 peripheral blood samples. Reproducibility between technical replicate repertoires was high, with correlation coefficients above 0.95 and mean shared-clone rates approximately 0.9. What the study reported, not specific to this receptor: The top 250 clones made up a significantly larger repertoire fraction in tumors than in blood (p = 0.039). With just five patients in the study, the authors point out that the findings should be validated in a larger study. Bulk unsorted samples precluded comparing CD4+ and CD8+ T cell repertoires. Only the TCR beta chain was sequenced, so true repertoire diversity is likely underestimated because unpaired alpha chains were not captured. Repertoire overlap was found to be higher between tumor regions (mean roughly 36%) than between tumor-adjacent (around 17%) or tumor-blood (14%) pairs, consistent with antigen-driven expansion.

TRIzol reagent was used to extract blood RNA from unsorted whole blood, while the DNeasy Blood & Tissue kit provided the germline DNA. At the time of sampling, the patients were treatment-naive and had chronic HBV infection. Before surgery, about 4 milliliters of peripheral blood were collected into K2EDTA tubes. CDR3 length: 17 amino acids, cysteine to phenylalanine. Just the 51-base CDR3 DNA is kept, in frame starting at base 1. Ends trimmed: V by 5 bases, J by 1 base; bases unmatched to a gene: 8. CDR1 SGHVS and CDR2 FQNEAQ were looked up in the germline V gene. Starting from 500 to 650 ng total RNA, TCRbeta-specific cDNA was produced by reverse transcription with a constant-region primer and ProtoScript II reverse transcriptase. Three nested multiplex PCR rounds, following a slightly modified ARM-PCR procedure, were used to build the TCRbeta libraries. Multiplex TRBV1-TRBV30 forward primers and a Cbeta reverse primer were used in the first two PCR rounds, each of which was run for 9 to 11 cycles. Sample barcodes and Illumina adapters were added in a final 25-cycle PCR using Deep VentR polymerase. Before sequencing, amplicons between 200 and 500 bp were purified from gel using a QIAquick gel extraction kit. TCRbeta amplicons were sequenced on an Illumina HiSeq 2500 with 250-bp paired-end reads. The original methods were these. Trimmomatic v0.33 was used to quality-trim the reads, and FLASH v1.2.11 was used to merge paired reads so that full CDR3 sequences could be recovered. V, D and J germline segments were assigned to the rearranged TCRbeta sequences by MiGEC v1.2.1b. VDJtools v1.0.0 computed clonotype statistics and Shannon-Wiener diversity indices. Except for diversity analysis, only each sample's 250 most abundant clonotypes were used in subsequent analyses to reduce sampling bias. TCRdb itself trimmed the public reads at Q25 with fastp, ran MiXCR and retained productive beta chains. For every CDR3 protein sequence, its rows merge into one entry that carries the most common genes and DNA. The V and J calls and clone size come from TCRdb's table, not from the authors' own analysis. The sample table contains some 180,000 distinct CDR3 sequences; only one count was recorded for around 60% of them. The ten largest clones take up approximately 70% of the sample.

A word on this clonotype: It lacks a known antigen. Base qualities are not provided; no much larger clone lies one nucleotide away.

The chain uses TRBV7-8 and TRBJ2-5; 12 central nucleotides agree with TRBD2. This receptor was taken from a man aged 35-49 years with primary liver carcinoma and hepatitis B virus infection. The sequencing sample was made of peripheral blood. The CDR3 protein: CASSRGGLAGRQETQYF. The nucleotides are TGTGCCAGCAGCCGCGGTGGACTAGCGGGACGCCAAGAGACCCAGTACTTC. Here the CDR3 is joined to the reference TRBV7-8 and TRBJ2-5 genes, and the full variable domain is: GAGVSQSPRYKVAKRGQDVALRCDPISGHVSLFWYQQALGQGPEFLTYFQNEAQLDKSGLPSDRFFAERPEGSVSTLKIQRTQQEDSAVYLCASSRGGLAGRQETQYFGPGTRLLVL.